The 32 T cell receptor beta chains given below trace back to one sample, sequenced in a study of patients and donors after allogeneic stem cell transplantation. TCRdb used MiXCR to reprocess the RT-PCR reads, holding one entry per CDR3 protein. The sample contains approximately 250,000 distinct CDR3 sequences, roughly an eighth of which appear only once. Material for sequencing was blood, either unsorted or a sorted T cell fraction (not recorded which). These receptors all come from a human donor who was either an allogeneic HSCT recipient or a stem cell or donor lymphocyte infusion donor (not recorded which). It is not recorded whose cells these are; they may come from a transplant donor.

The genes are TRBV20-1 and TRBJ1-4; possibly TRBD1 for D (6 bases). Germline loops: CDR1 DFQATT, CDR2 SNEGSKA (reference sequence). Trimming cost V 5 bases and J 3 bases, with 16 bases left between them. The CDR3 consists of 15 residues. The CDR3 DNA follows: TGCAGTGCTGGGGACAAACGTCGTGCTAATGAAAAACTGTTTTTT. It codes for CSAGDKRRANEKLFF.

This clonotype was found a few times. The chain uses TRBV3-1 and TRBJ2-7; 7 positions match TRBD2. Per germline, CDR1 LGHDT and CDR2 YNNKEL (reference sequence). The CDR3 spans 15 residues. Trimming took 4 bases from V and 2 from J; bases not matched to a gene: 8. The CDR3 sequence is CASSLPGTKTYEQYF. The CDR3 region has the DNA TGTGCCAGCAGCCTACCCGGGACTAAGACCTACGAGCAGTACTTC.

V gene TRBV7-3 combines with J gene TRBJ1-1; D gene ambiguous. There are 12 residues in the CDR3. Per the germline V gene, CDR1 is SGHTA and CDR2 is FQGTGA. The V end was cut by 2 bases, the J end by 7 bases, with 8 bases between. The CDR3 nucleotides are TGTGCCAGCAGCTTAGGGTACGGTGAAGCTTTCTTT. Translation gives CASSLGYGEAFF.

The chain is built from TRBV7-2 and TRBJ2-2; 7 bases match TRBD2. V dropped 7 bases and J dropped 1; count of bases not matched to a gene: 9. Per germline, CDR1 SGHTA and CDR2 FQGNSA. The CDR3 sequence is 16 residues long. The CDR3 loop is CASNLLGGGNTGELFF. In DNA, the CDR3 is TGTGCCAGCAACCTCCTGGGCGGGGGGAACACCGGGGAGCTGTTTTTT. Combining the CDR3 with reference TRBV7-2 and TRBJ2-2 gives the whole variable domain GAGVSQSPSNKVTEKGKDVELRCDPISGHTALYWYRQSLGQGLEFLIYFQGNSAPDKSGLPSDRFSAERTGGSVSTLTIQRTQQEDSAVYLCASNLLGGGNTGELFFGEGSRLTVL.

This clonotype was observed a handful of times. The chain combines TRBV7-6 with TRBJ2-1; 8 bases align to TRBD2. CDR3 length: 16 residues. From germline, CDR1 is SGHVS and CDR2 FNYEAQ. V shed 1 base, J shed 2 bases, and the junction held 4 bases outside the gene matches. The CDR3, as DNA: TGTGCCAGCAGCTTAGTAAGCGGGAGTGCCTACAATGAGCAGTTCTTC. Translating gives CASSLVSGSAYNEQFF.

This clonotype appeared many times. J is TRBJ2-2 and V is TRBV11-3, with a tentative D call TRBD2 (5 bases). The germline CDR1 and CDR2 sequences are SGHNT and YENEEA. The CDR3 length is 13 residues. The V and J ends lost 5 bases and 5 bases respectively, with 9 bases between them. DNA for the CDR3: TGTGCCAGCAGCATCAGCGGAACCGGGGAGCTGTTTTTT. It translates to CASSISGTGELFF.

This clonotype was seen repeatedly, ten times or more. This sequence joins TRBV3-1 and TRBJ2-7; D assignment may be TRBD1 or TRBD2 (5 bases each). V was trimmed by 1 base and J by 7 bases, leaving 5 bases between them. There are 11 residues in the CDR3. Germline loops: CDR1 LGHDT, CDR2 YNNKEL (reference sequence). The CDR3 sequence: CASSQGGEQYF. The CDR3 DNA reads TGTGCCAGCAGCCAAGGGGGGGAGCAGTACTTC.

The J gene is TRBJ1-1, the V gene TRBV4-1; D possibly corresponds to TRBD1 (6 bases). The CDR3 runs to 15 residues. CDR1 is MGHRA, CDR2 YSYEKL, per germline. Trimming left V 4 bases short and J 8 bases short, with 20 bases between. This CDR3 is CASSRSRDTNLEAFF. For the CDR3, the DNA is TGCGCCAGCAGCCGGTCCCGGGACACGAACCTCGAAGCTTTCTTT.

This clonotype was seen at least ten times. The genes are TRBV7-9 and TRBJ1-5, with D perhaps TRBD1 (6 bases). The CDR3 sequence is 16 residues long. The germline CDR1 and CDR2 sequences are SEHNR and FQNEAQ (reference sequence). The V end was cut by 5 bases, the J end by 1 base, with 15 bases between. The CDR3 DNA sequence: TGTGCCAGCAGCCCGGGGGACAAAGGGAGCAATCAGCCCCAGCATTTT. Translated, it gives CASSPGDKGSNQPQHF.

This clonotype was seen more than once but under ten times. The chain employs TRBV5-1 and TRBJ1-1; 8 bases align to TRBD1. This CDR3 region has 15 residues. From germline, CDR1 is SGHRS and CDR2 YFSETQ. With 3 bases clipped from V and 2 bases from J, the junction kept 6 bases outside the gene matches. The CDR3 nucleotides are TGCGCCAGCAGCTCAGCCGGGACAGGAAACACTGAAGCTTTCTTT. Residues: CASSSAGTGNTEAFF.

This clonotype was seen repeatedly, ten times or more. The gene calls are TRBV6-5 and TRBJ2-2; D call uncertain. Germline V gene lookup returns CDR1 MNHEY and CDR2 SVGAGI. The CDR3 length is 15 residues. V shed 0 bases and J shed 2 bases, with 7 bases lying between them. The CDR3 reads CASSYSNPNTGELFF. CDR3 DNA sequence: TGTGCCAGCAGTTACTCGAATCCTAACACCGGGGAGCTGTTTTTT.

This clonotype was recorded a few times. The chain couples TRBV9 to TRBJ1-1, with D possibly being TRBD1 (5 bases). CDR1 is SGDLS and CDR2 is YYNGEE in the germline V gene. The germline V and J ends were trimmed by 0 bases and 8 bases, with 11 bases remaining between them. The CDR3 sequence is 13 residues long. The CDR3 loop is CASSVGPDREAFF. The CDR3 DNA sequence: TGTGCCAGCAGCGTAGGACCAGACAGAGAAGCTTTCTTT.

This clonotype came up many times. The rearrangement links TRBV7-8 to TRBJ1-2; 8 bases line up with TRBD1. The CDR3 loop spans 15 amino acids. With V trimmed by 3 bases and J by 8 bases, 11 bases remained unmatched. CDR1 SGHVS and CDR2 FQNEAQ come from the germline V gene. CDR3 nucleotides: TGTGCCAGCAGCTTGGACTACAGGGGGACCGGGGGCTACACCTTC. Residues: CASSLDYRGTGGYTF. Based on the CDR3 plus reference TRBV7-8 and TRBJ1-2, the full variable domain is GAGVSQSPRYKVAKRGQDVALRCDPISGHVSLFWYQQALGQGPEFLTYFQNEAQLDKSGLPSDRFFAERPEGSVSTLKIQRTQQEDSAVYLCASSLDYRGTGGYTFGSGTRLTVV.

This clonotype was counted many times. The chain couples TRBV5-1 to TRBJ2-3; 7 nucleotides line up with TRBD2. Germline V gene data show CDR1 as SGHRS and CDR2 as YFSETQ. V lost 6 bases to trimming and J lost 4 bases; unmatched junction nucleotides: 11. The CDR3 spans 15 residues. The CDR3 loop reads CASTDGRTDADTQYF. The DNA of the CDR3 is TGCGCCAGCACTGACGGGAGGACGGATGCAGATACGCAGTATTTT.

This clonotype was found many times. The chain is built from TRBV19 and TRBJ1-1; D remains ambiguous. Germline V gene sequence: CDR1 LNHDA, CDR2 SQIVND (reference sequence). Trimming pared 4 bases from V and 4 bases from J, leaving 13 bases between. The CDR3 is 14 amino acids. CDR3 bases: TGTGCCAGTAGTACCTCCGGACTGGCCACTGAAGCTTTCTTT. This gives the protein CASSTSGLATEAFF.

This clonotype was recorded at least ten times. The chain couples TRBV6-5 to TRBJ2-3; D not resolved. Germline CDR1 reads MNHEY; CDR2 reads SVGAGI. CDR3 size: 14 residues. V was shortened by 0 bases and J by 1 base, with 5 bases between the two germline ends. DNA for the CDR3: TGTGCCAGCAGTTACTCGCCTGGCACAGATACGCAGTATTTT. Its translation is CASSYSPGTDTQYF.

This clonotype was detected many times. J is TRBJ2-2 and V is TRBV5-1, with 9 nucleotides matching TRBD1. J gave up 9 bases and V 4 bases, and 13 bases lay outside the gene matches. Germline lookup yields CDR1 SGHRS and CDR2 YFSETQ. The CDR3 consists of 16 residues. For the CDR3, the DNA is TGCGCCAGCAGCCTGCTGGTAGGACAGGGGAAGAGGGAGCTGTTTTTT. Protein: CASSLLVGQGKRELFF.

The J gene is TRBJ1-2, the V gene TRBV9; perhaps TRBD1 as D (5 bases). The germline gives CDR1 SGDLS, CDR2 YYNGEE. The CDR3 length is 15 residues. V was pared by 0 bases and J by 3 bases, with 12 bases between. Written as DNA, the CDR3 is TGTGCCAGCAGCGTAGATTGGTCGGGACACTATGGCTACACCTTC. Protein: CASSVDWSGHYGYTF.

The V and J genes are TRBV4-1 and TRBJ1-1, with 10 bases that match TRBD1. V lost 4 bases, J lost 5 bases, and 10 bases stayed unmatched. The germline CDR1 and CDR2 sequences are MGHRA and YSYEKL. The CDR3 is 16 residues long. CDR3 DNA: TGCGCCAGCAGCCCAGGACAGGGGGGGATTGGGACTGAAGCTTTCTTT. This gives the protein CASSPGQGGIGTEAFF.

The rearrangement links TRBV11-1 to TRBJ1-4, with 9 bases aligning to TRBD1. Trimming at V came to 5 bases and at J to 4 bases, leaving 14 bases not matched to a gene. CDR3 length: 18 residues. Germline V CDR1 and CDR2: SGHAT, FQDESV (reference sequence). The CDR3 here is CASSPRGTGNRINEKLFF. The CDR3 bases are TGTGCCAGCAGCCCTAGGGGGACAGGGAATAGGATTAATGAAAAACTGTTTTTT.

At least ten counts were recorded for this clonotype. The chain recombines TRBV5-1 with TRBJ2-7, with D perhaps matching TRBD1 or TRBD2 (5 bases each). This CDR3 is 16 amino acids long. V was cut by 0 bases and J by 2 bases, with 15 bases left in between. The germline gives CDR1 SGHRS, CDR2 YFSETQ. CDR3 DNA: TGCGCCAGCAGCTTGGCTACCGGGGCCAGGGCCTACGAGCAGTACTTC. Encoded protein: CASSLATGARAYEQYF.

This chain connects TRBV3-1 to TRBJ2-5, with 9 bases aligning to TRBD1. Per the germline V gene, CDR1 is LGHDT and CDR2 is YNNKEL (reference sequence). With 3 bases clipped from V and 5 bases from J, the junction kept 4 bases outside the gene matches. This CDR3 has 14 residues. The CDR3 bases are TGTGCCAGCAGCCAGTCCGACAGGGGGGAGACCCAGTACTTC. Its protein product is CASSQSDRGETQYF.

In its sample, this clonotype was seen many times. The chain employs TRBV4-3 and TRBJ2-1; D remains ambiguous. Trimming pared 0 bases from V and 0 bases from J, leaving 6 bases between. The CDR3 is 15 residues long. Germline-derived CDR1 and CDR2 are LGHNA and YSLEER. CDR3 nucleotides: TGCGCCAGCAGCCAAGACTACTCCTCCTACAATGAGCAGTTCTTC. Residues: CASSQDYSSYNEQFF.

This clonotype was picked up a small number of times. A junction end diverges from the germline sequence, so it may reflect a read error. The chain employs TRBV6-1 and TRBJ1-5; possibly TRBD1 for D (6 bases). The CDR3 loop spans 15 amino acids. Germline CDR1 and CDR2: MNHNS and SASEGT. CDR3 in DNA: TGTGCCAGCAGGGGCTGGGGCAGGGGCAACCAGCCCCAGCATTTT. Amino acids: CASRGWGRGNQPQHF.

The chain recombines TRBV7-2 with TRBJ1-1; no clear D. Germline CDR1 SGHTA, CDR2 FQGNSA. This CDR3 is 13 amino acids long. Trimming stripped 3 bases from V and 4 bases from J, with 9 bases between. CDR3: CASSLRRLTEAFF. The CDR3, as DNA: TGTGCCAGCAGCTTGCGCCGACTCACTGAAGCTTTCTTT.

This clonotype was detected a few times. The V and J genes are TRBV20-1 and TRBJ1-6; 8 positions match TRBD1. The germline V gene has CDR1 DFQATT and CDR2 SNEGSKA (reference sequence). The V gene end was trimmed by 3 bases and the J gene end by 9 bases; junction bases not matched to a gene: 10. CDR3 length: 15 amino acids. DNA for the CDR3: TGCAGTGCTAGTCCCAGGGGGCGCGGTATTTCACCCCTCCACTTT. This codes for CSASPRGRGISPLHF.

The chain joins TRBV27 to TRBJ2-7; D might be TRBD2 (5 bases). There are 15 residues in the CDR3. Trimming took off 6 bases at V and 3 bases at J, with 18 bases between the two ends. CDR1 is MNHEY, CDR2 SMNVEV, per germline (reference sequence). This CDR3 reads CASRLLLALSYEQYF. CDR3 in DNA: TGTGCCAGCAGGTTACTCTTAGCGCTGAGCTACGAGCAGTACTTC.

This clonotype was counted ten times or more. The genes are TRBV6-5 and TRBJ1-6; D uncertain. There are 12 residues in the CDR3. The germline V gene has CDR1 MNHEY and CDR2 SVGAGI. Trimming removed 7 bases from V and 13 bases from J, with 14 bases in between. The CDR3 spells CASNNGRSPLHF. The CDR3 DNA reads as TGTGCCAGCAACAATGGACGGTCGCCCCTCCACTTT.

This clonotype was seen more than once but under ten times. The chain has TRBV5-1 and TRBJ2-5, with TRBD2 matching 13 bases. V shed 4 bases and J 1 base; nucleotides not matched to a gene: 7. This CDR3 is 17 amino acids long. CDR1 and CDR2 from the germline V gene are SGHRS and YFSETQ. The CDR3 region has the DNA TGCGCCAGCAGCATCGGACTAGCGGGGGCCACCCAAGAGACCCAGTACTTC. Translation: CASSIGLAGATQETQYF. Full variable domain (missing parts from reference TRBV5-1 and TRBJ2-5): KAGVTQTPRYLIKTRGQQVTLSCSPISGHRSVSWYQQTPGQGLQFLFEYFSETQRNKGNFPGRFSGRQFSNSRSEMNVSTLELGDSALYLCASSIGLAGATQETQYFGPGTRLLVL.

The chain employs TRBV25-1 and TRBJ2-7, with 11 bases aligning to TRBD2. The length of the CDR3 is 14 residues. The V and J ends lost 8 bases and 2 bases, in that order; junction bases with no gene match: 5. Germline CDR1 is MGHDK and CDR2 is SYGVNS. The CDR3 DNA reads TGTGCCAGCGAATTAGCGGGAGGGACCTACGAGCAGTACTTC. It encodes CASELAGGTYEQYF.

The chain carries TRBV27 and TRBJ2-6; tentative D call: TRBD2 (6 bases). The CDR3 extends over 16 amino acids. Looked up from germline, CDR1 is MNHEY and CDR2 is SMNVEV (reference sequence). V was clipped by 2 bases and J by 0 bases, with 8 bases between them. The CDR3 DNA follows: TGTGCCAGCAGTTTAAGGAGGGCCTCTGGGGCCAACGTCCTGACTTTC. Its protein product is CASSLRRASGANVLTF.

The table lists this clonotype with many counts. The J gene is TRBJ1-1, the V gene TRBV12-3 or TRBV12-4; tentative D call: TRBD1 (5 bases). CDR3 length equals 15 residues. V was pared by 6 bases and J by 4 bases, with 18 bases between. The CDR3 loop reads CASRPPGVGGTEAFF. CDR3 nucleotides: TGTGCCAGCAGACCCCCGGGGGTGGGTGGCACTGAAGCTTTCTTT.